This T cell receptor beta chain was retrieved from a study of blood T cell repertoires in COVID-19. Overall study context: Acute and convalescent COVID-19 specimens originated in the United States, Italy and Spain. Nucleic acid was either cDNA or gDNA, and it came from T cells, B-cell-depleted T cells, or PBMCs.

Trimming cost V 9 bases and J 4 bases; bases outside gene matches: 5. The length of the CDR3 is 13 residues. CDR1 and CDR2 (germline): SNHLY, FYNNEI. In the original analysis: Researchers report that nucleated cell counts were estimated from reference gene primer amplification. TCRdb keeps only in-frame clones here, not all; method: immunoSEQ multiplex PCR. Clone size and the V and J calls come from that table; the DNA yielded D and trimming. The sample shows some 150,000 clones, roughly 81% of them seen only once. The sequencing sample was made of peripheral blood. This receptor was identified in a middle-aged man who had recovered from COVID-19. This chain links TRBV2 with TRBJ2-1; TRBD2 matches at 8 bases. The CDR3 spells CASAGGLYNEQFF. The DNA of the CDR3 is TGTGCCAGTGCGGGGGGTTTGTACAATGAGCAGTTCTTC.